The text below deals with one TCR beta chain. Its cognate antigen is unknown. The data were taken from a study of pediatric ulcerative colitis. Points from the study as a whole: Compared with controls, ulcerative colitis showed greater blood-rectum clone sharing.

Only in-frame clones appear in the TCRdb table, and some are missing; sequencing was by immunoSEQ multiplex PCR. Among about 64,000 clones, 77% were seen once, and the ten largest hold over 4%. Germline CDR1 is LGHNA and CDR2 is YSLEER. The length of the CDR3 is 16 residues. V was trimmed by 0 bases and J by 1 base, leaving 11 bases between them. Source material: blood. The clonotype comes from a boy aged 5 to 17 with moderate ulcerative colitis. The chain joins TRBV4-3 to TRBJ2-3; D is ambiguous. DNA of the CDR3: TGCGCCAGCAGCCAAGACCCTCGCCTGGGCACAGATACGCAGTATTTT. It is translated as CASSQDPRLGTDTQYF.